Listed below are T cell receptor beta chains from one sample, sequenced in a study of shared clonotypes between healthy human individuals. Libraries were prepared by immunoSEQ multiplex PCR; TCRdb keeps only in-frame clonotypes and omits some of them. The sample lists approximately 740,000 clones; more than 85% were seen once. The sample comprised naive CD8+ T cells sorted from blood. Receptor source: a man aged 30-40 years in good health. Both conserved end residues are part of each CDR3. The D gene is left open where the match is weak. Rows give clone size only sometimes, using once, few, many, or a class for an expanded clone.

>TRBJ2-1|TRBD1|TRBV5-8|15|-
CASSFDRVVWREQFF
TGTGCCAGCAGCTTCGACAGGGTAGTCTGGCGTGAGCAGTTCTTC
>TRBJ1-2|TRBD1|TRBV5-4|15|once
CASSLAGQGNYGYTF
TGTGCCAGCAGCTTGGCGGGACAGGGGAACTATGGCTACACCTTC
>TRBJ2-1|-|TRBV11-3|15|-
CASSSFRTSYNEQFF
TGTGCCAGCAGCTCCTTCCGGACCTCCTACAATGAGCAGTTCTTC
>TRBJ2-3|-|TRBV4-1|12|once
CASSQDPNTQYF
TGCGCCAGCAGCCAGGACCCCAATACGCAGTATTTT
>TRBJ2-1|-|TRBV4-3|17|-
CASSQVLDSRRYNEQFF
TGCGCCAGCAGCCAAGTTTTGGACTCCCGAAGATACAATGAGCAGTTCTTC
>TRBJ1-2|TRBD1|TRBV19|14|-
CASNWDRGPAGYTF
TGTGCCAGTAATTGGGACAGGGGGCCGGCTGGCTACACCTTC
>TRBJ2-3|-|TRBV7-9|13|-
CASSLGGMVPQYF
TGTGCCAGCAGCTTAGGGGGTATGGTACCGCAGTATTTT
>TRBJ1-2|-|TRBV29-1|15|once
CSVEERISLGYGYTF
TGCAGCGTTGAAGAGAGGATCTCCCTGGGCTATGGCTACACCTTC
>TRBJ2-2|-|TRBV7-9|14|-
CASILIAEPGELFF
TGTGCCAGCATATTGATAGCGGAACCCGGGGAGCTGTTTTTT
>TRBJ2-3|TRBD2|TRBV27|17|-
CASSQRVRETGTDTQYF
TGTGCCAGCAGTCAACGGGTGCGGGAGACGGGCACAGATACGCAGTATTTT
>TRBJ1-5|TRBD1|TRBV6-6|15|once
CASSYGQGPNQPQHF
TGTGCCAGCAGTTACGGACAGGGGCCCAATCAGCCCCAGCATTTT
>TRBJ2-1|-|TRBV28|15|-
CASTLDRSSYNEQFF
TGTGCCAGCACTTTGGACAGATCCTCCTACAATGAGCAGTTCTTC
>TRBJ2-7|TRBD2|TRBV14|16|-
CASSRVPLAGGDEQYF
TGTGCCAGCAGCCGTGTACCACTAGCGGGAGGGGACGAGCAGTACTTC
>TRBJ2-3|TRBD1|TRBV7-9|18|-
CASSLVRGQGRNTDTQYF
TGTGCCAGCAGCTTAGTAAGGGGACAGGGCCGCAACACAGATACGCAGTATTTT
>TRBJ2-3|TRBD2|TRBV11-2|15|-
CASSLEGGSTDTQYF
TGTGCCAGCAGCTTAGAAGGCGGGAGTACAGATACGCAGTATTTT
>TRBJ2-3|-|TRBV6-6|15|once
CASKLGDSSTDTQYF
TGTGCCAGCAAGTTGGGAGACTCTAGCACAGATACGCAGTATTTT
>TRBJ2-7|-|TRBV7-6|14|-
CASSPRLLPYEQYF
TGTGCCAGCAGCCCGAGACTGTTGCCCTACGAGCAGTACTTC
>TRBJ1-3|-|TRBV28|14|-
CASSFGSDGNTIYF
TGTGCCAGCAGTTTCGGTTCGGATGGAAACACCATATATTTT
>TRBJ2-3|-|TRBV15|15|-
CATSRDHLRGDTQYF
TGTGCCACCAGCAGAGATCATTTGAGGGGAGATACGCAGTATTTT
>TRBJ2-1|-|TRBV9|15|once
CASSVAGGAFNEQFF
TGTGCCAGCAGCGTAGCGGGCGGGGCCTTCAATGAGCAGTTCTTC
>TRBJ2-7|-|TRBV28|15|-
CASRPDRPYSYEQYF
TGTGCCAGCAGACCTGACAGGCCTTACTCCTACGAGCAGTACTTC
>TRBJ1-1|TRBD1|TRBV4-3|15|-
CASSLLQGGNTEAFF
TGCGCCAGCAGCCTTCTACAGGGGGGTAACACTGAAGCTTTCTTT
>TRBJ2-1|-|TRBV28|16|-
CASRTPRLVRGNEQFF
TGTGCCAGCCGTACTCCGAGACTAGTGCGAGGGAATGAGCAGTTCTTC
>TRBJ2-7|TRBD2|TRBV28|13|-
CASLETSSYEQYF
TGTGCCAGCTTAGAGACTAGCAGCTACGAGCAGTACTTC
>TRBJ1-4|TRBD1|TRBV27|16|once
CASRVLSQGINEKLFF
TGTGCCAGCAGGGTCCTCTCACAGGGGATTAATGAAAAACTGTTTTTT
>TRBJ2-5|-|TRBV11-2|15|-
CASSPASGGFGTQYF
TGTGCCAGCAGCCCCGCCTCTGGGGGATTTGGGACCCAGTACTTC
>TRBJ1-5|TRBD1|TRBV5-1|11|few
CASSRGTGEHF
TGCGCCAGCAGCAGGGGGACAGGTGAGCATTTT
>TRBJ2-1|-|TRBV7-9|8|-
CASSNRFF
TGTGCCAGCAGTAACAGGTTCTTC
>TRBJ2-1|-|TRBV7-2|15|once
CASSAYGTSYNEQFF
TGTGCCAGCAGCGCCTACGGGACATCCTACAATGAGCAGTTCTTC
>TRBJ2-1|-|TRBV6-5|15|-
CASSYSRGSYNEQFF
TGTGCCAGCAGTTACTCGAGAGGTTCCTACAATGAGCAGTTCTTC
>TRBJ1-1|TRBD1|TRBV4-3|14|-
CASSHGQGVGEAFF
TGCGCCAGCAGCCACGGACAGGGAGTAGGTGAAGCTTTCTTT
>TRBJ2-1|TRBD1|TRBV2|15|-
CASSTRDRAYNEQFF
TGTGCCAGCAGTACCCGGGACAGGGCCTACAATGAGCAGTTCTTC
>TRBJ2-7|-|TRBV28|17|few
CASSLPVPFADSYEQYF
TGTGCCAGCAGTTTACCCGTTCCCTTTGCCGACTCCTACGAGCAGTACTTC
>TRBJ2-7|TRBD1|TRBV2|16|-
CASSEAARGITYEQYF
TGTGCCAGCAGTGAAGCAGCCAGGGGGATAACCTACGAGCAGTACTTC
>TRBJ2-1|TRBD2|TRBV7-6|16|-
CASSPWASGNLNEQFF
TGTGCCAGCAGCCCCTGGGCTAGCGGGAATCTAAATGAGCAGTTCTTC
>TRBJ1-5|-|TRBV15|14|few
CATSVGVSNQPQHF
TGTGCCACCAGCGTTGGAGTTAGCAATCAGCCCCAGCATTTT
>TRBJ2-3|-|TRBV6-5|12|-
CASSSAPDTQYF
TGTGCCAGCAGCTCCGCCCCAGATACGCAGTATTTT
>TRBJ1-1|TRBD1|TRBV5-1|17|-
CASSATETGLMNTEAFF
TGCGCCAGCAGCGCGACAGAGACAGGGTTAATGAACACTGAAGCTTTCTTT
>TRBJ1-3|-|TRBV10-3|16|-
CAISGKDRLVANTIYF
TGTGCCATCAGTGGGAAAGACAGGCTTGTTGCAAACACCATATATTTT
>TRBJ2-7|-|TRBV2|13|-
CASSHGQLYEQYF
TGTGCCAGCAGTCACGGGCAACTTTACGAGCAGTACTTC
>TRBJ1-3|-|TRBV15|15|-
CATSRVPGVGNTIYF
TGTGCCACCAGCAGAGTGCCGGGGGTCGGAAACACCATATATTTT
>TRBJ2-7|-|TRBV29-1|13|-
CSGGEGLSYEQYF
TGCAGCGGGGGCGAGGGCCTATCCTACGAGCAGTACTTC
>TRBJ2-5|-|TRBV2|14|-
CASHLGLLKETQYF
TGTGCCAGTCACCTTGGACTACTGAAAGAGACCCAGTACTTC
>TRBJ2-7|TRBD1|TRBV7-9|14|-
CASSPGGAIYEQYF
TGTGCCAGCAGCCCAGGGGGAGCAATCTACGAGCAGTACTTC
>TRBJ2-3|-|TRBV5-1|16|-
CASSLLGITSTDTQYF
TGCGCCAGCAGCTTGTTGGGGATAACTAGCACAGATACGCAGTATTTT
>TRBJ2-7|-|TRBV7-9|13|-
CASSPGGMGEQYF
TGTGCCAGCAGCCCCGGCGGGATGGGGGAGCAGTACTTC
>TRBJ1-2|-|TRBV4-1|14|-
CASRHLGGKDGYTF
TGCGCCAGCAGACATTTAGGGGGGAAGGATGGCTACACCTTC
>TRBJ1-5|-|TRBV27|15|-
CATTSLANFNQPQHF
TGTGCCACCACGTCCTTAGCAAACTTCAATCAGCCCCAGCATTTT
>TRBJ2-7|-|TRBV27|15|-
CASSFFGGATYEQYF
TGTGCCAGCAGTTTTTTTGGAGGGGCCACCTACGAGCAGTACTTC
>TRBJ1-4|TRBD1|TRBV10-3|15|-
CAISDRTGVREKLFF
TGTGCCATCAGTGATAGGACAGGTGTTCGGGAAAAACTGTTTTTT
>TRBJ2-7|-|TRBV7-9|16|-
CASSPVSGLALRGQYF
TGTGCCAGCAGCCCCGTGTCTGGCCTGGCCCTACGAGGGCAGTACTTC